The clone carrying this T cell receptor beta chain was found a few times. The data stem from a study of T cell clones after liver transplantation. Data came from immunoSEQ multiplex PCR; TCRdb stores just in-frame clones and leaves some out. This table has 85,000 to 130,000 clones, roughly four fifths appearing once. V gave up 6 bases and J gave up 1 base, with 16 bases separating them. Germline CDR1 and CDR2: SGHDN and FVKESK. The CDR3 spans 15 residues. Unstimulated PBMCs were sorted into CD3+CD4+ and CD3+CD8+ populations. The V gene is TRBV14, the J gene TRBJ2-7; possible D gene TRBD1, 6 bases. The sequencing used CD4+ T cells from blood, collected before liver transplant. This TCR was recovered from a human donor who received a liver transplant. The CDR3 reads CASRLGQSPSYEQYF. CDR3 bases: TGTGCCAGCAGACTCGGACAGTCACCTTCCTACGAGCAGTACTTC. The full variable domain, rest sourced from reference TRBV14 and TRBJ2-7, is EAGVTQFPSHSVIEKGQTVTLRCDPISGHDNLYWYRRVMGKEIKFLLHFVKESKQDESGMPNNRFLAERTGGTYSTLKVQPAELEDSGVYFCASRLGQSPSYEQYFGPGTRLTVT.